The next 25 T cell receptor beta chains were all read from a single sample in a study of T cell responses to AZD1222 COVID-19 vaccine. Data came from immunoSEQ multiplex PCR; TCRdb stores just in-frame clones and leaves some out. This sample yields over 50,000 clones, of which about 90% are seen a single time; roughly 14% belongs to the top ten. The source was peripheral blood, collected on day 0 of AZD1222 vaccination. The source of these receptors is an adult in good health.

V usage is TRBV19 and J usage is TRBJ2-5, with 7 bases identical to TRBD1. The J segment lost 4 bases and the V segment lost 3 bases, leaving 2 bases of the junction unmatched. CDR3 length: 13 amino acids. Germline CDR1 and CDR2: LNHDA and SQIVND (reference sequence). The CDR3 here is CASSMGDRETQYF. For the CDR3, the DNA is TGTGCCAGTAGTATGGGGGACAGAGAGACCCAGTACTTC.

The rearrangement joins TRBV6-2 or TRBV6-3 to TRBJ1-2; D unclear. The germline CDR1 and CDR2 sequences are MNHEY and SVGEGT. Trimming left V 2 bases short and J 8 bases short, with 18 bases between. The CDR3 contains 15 residues. The CDR3 DNA reads as TGTGCCAGCAGTTACGCTAATCCGACCATACGCGGCTACACCTTC. Its protein product is CASSYANPTIRGYTF.

The chain carries TRBV29-1 and TRBJ2-1, with 13 bases lining up with TRBD2. This CDR3 has 13 residues. Germline V gene lookup returns CDR1 SQVTM and CDR2 ANQGSEA. J gave up 8 bases and V 6 bases, and 4 bases lay outside the gene matches. The CDR3 DNA follows: TGCAGCGTCGGGACTAGCGGGGCCTATGAGCAGTTCTTC. The encoded protein is CSVGTSGAYEQFF.

V gene TRBV9 combines with J gene TRBJ2-2; 9 bases are a match to TRBD1. This CDR3 region has 16 residues. The germline V gene has CDR1 SGDLS and CDR2 YYNGEE. V gave up 0 bases and J gave up 6 bases; unmatched junction bases: 6. The CDR3 protein is CASSVAGTGSAGELFF. For the CDR3, the DNA is TGTGCCAGCAGCGTAGCAGGGACAGGGTCGGCCGGGGAGCTGTTTTTT.

The J gene is TRBJ2-7, the V gene TRBV2; 9 bases fit TRBD2. From germline, CDR1 is SNHLY and CDR2 FYNNEI. Trimming at V came to 8 bases and at J to 4 bases, leaving 6 bases not matched to a gene. The CDR3 consists of 13 residues. The CDR3 DNA follows: TGTGCCAGCCGCGGGAGGGGAAGTTACGAGCAGTACTTC. Its translation: CASRGRGSYEQYF.

The chain employs TRBV7-2 and TRBJ1-6, with 9 bases identical to TRBD1. Germline V gene data show CDR1 as SGHTA and CDR2 as FQGNSA. This CDR3 has 15 amino acids. The V gene end was trimmed by 4 bases and the J gene end by 7 bases; junction bases not matched to a gene: 5. CDR3 protein: CASSWGQGRNSPLHF. In DNA form, the CDR3 reads TGTGCCAGCAGCTGGGGACAGGGTCGGAATTCACCCCTCCACTTT.

V usage is TRBV2 and J usage is TRBJ2-7, with 10 positions matching TRBD2. This CDR3 contains 14 residues. Trimming removed 7 bases from V and 4 bases from J; junction bases left unmatched: 7. Germline V gene lookup returns CDR1 SNHLY and CDR2 FYNNEI. The CDR3 loop reads CASKVIAGGYEQYF. Written as DNA, the CDR3 is TGTGCCAGCAAAGTAATAGCGGGAGGTTACGAGCAGTACTTC.

V usage is TRBV19 and J usage is TRBJ2-7; D is tentatively TRBD1 or TRBD2 (5 bases each). The ends were cut back, 6 bases at V and 3 bases at J, with 18 bases in the middle. CDR1 is LNHDA, CDR2 SQIVND, per germline (reference sequence). CDR3 length: 15 residues. The CDR3 DNA reads as TGTGCCAGTAGGGAACAGGAGTCAGAGGGCTACGAGCAGTACTTC. Translating it yields CASREQESEGYEQYF.

This chain connects TRBV3-1 (or the pseudogene TRBV3-2) to TRBJ1-2; D not resolved. Germline lookup yields CDR1 LGHDT and CDR2 YNNKEL (reference sequence). V shed 4 bases and J shed 0 bases, with 12 bases lying between them. CDR3 size: 15 residues. The CDR3 here is CASSLFETSNYGYTF. Written as DNA, the CDR3 is TGTGCCAGCAGCCTTTTCGAAACCTCTAACTATGGCTACACCTTC.

The chain combines TRBV11-2 with TRBJ2-2; D is perhaps TRBD1 or TRBD2 (5 bases each). The CDR3 sequence is 17 residues long. The germline V gene encodes CDR1 SGHAT and CDR2 FQNNGV. V was pared by 6 bases and J by 4 bases, with 21 bases between. CDR3 DNA: TGTGCCAGCAGTAACGGGGCGCAGGGAACTCGCACCGGGGAGCTGTTTTTT. The encoded protein is CASSNGAQGTRTGELFF.

CDR3 residues: CASSSGGTDGTEAFF. The CDR3 nucleotides are TGTGCCAGCAGTTCAGGGGGGACAGACGGCACTGAAGCTTTCTTT. This chain connects TRBV6-2 or TRBV6-3 to TRBJ1-1, with TRBD1 identical over 7 bases. The V segment lost 4 bases and the J segment 4 bases; nucleotides outside the gene matches: 9. Germline V gene lookup returns CDR1 MNHEY and CDR2 SVGEGT. This CDR3 has 15 amino acids.

This sequence joins TRBV3-1 (or the pseudogene TRBV3-2) and TRBJ2-3; the match to TRBD1 covers 9 bases. Looked up from germline, CDR1 is LGHDT and CDR2 is YNNKEL (reference sequence). The CDR3 extends over 17 amino acids. V lost 0 bases, J lost 2 bases, and 6 bases stayed unmatched. CDR3 in amino acids: CASSQDGRDRDTDTQYF. CDR3 nucleotide sequence: TGTGCCAGCAGCCAAGATGGCCGGGACAGGGACACAGATACGCAGTATTTT.

The chain recombines TRBV4-2 with TRBJ2-5; D is uncertain. Per germline, CDR1 LGHNA and CDR2 YNFKEQ. Trimming pared 0 bases from V and 1 base from J, leaving 12 bases between. CDR3 size: 16 residues. For the CDR3, the DNA is TGTGCCAGCAGCCAAGACAATATCGGTGGCCAAGAGACCCAGTACTTC. Translated: CASSQDNIGGQETQYF.

This clone was detected only once. The chain couples TRBV15 to TRBJ1-1; D uncertain. The germline CDR1 and CDR2 sequences are LNHNV and YYDKDF (reference sequence). The CDR3 is 13 residues long. V was cut by 4 bases and J by 0 bases, with 6 bases left in between. Here the CDR3 DNA reads TGTGCCACCAGCATCGCCCTGAACACTGAAGCTTTCTTT. This codes for CATSIALNTEAFF.

The chain joins TRBV30 to TRBJ2-2; 7 bases match TRBD1. J lost 4 bases, V lost 7 bases, and 9 bases had no gene match. CDR1 is GTSNPN, CDR2 SVGIG, per germline (reference sequence). The CDR3 totals 14 residues. As DNA, the CDR3 is TGTGCCTCCCCGACAGGGACGGGCACCGGGGAGCTGTTTTTT. This sequence encodes CASPTGTGTGELFF. Variable domain in full (rest from reference TRBV30 and TRBJ2-2): SQTIHQWPATLVQPVGSPLSLECTVEGTSNPNLYWYRQAAGRGLQLLFYSVGIGQISSEVPQNLSASRPQDRQFILSSKKLLLSDSGFYLCASPTGTGTGELFFGEGSRLTVL.

The rearrangement links TRBV6-2 or TRBV6-3 to TRBJ2-2; 11 bases fit TRBD2. The junction had 3 bases not matched to a gene; V was cut back by 6 bases and J by 6 bases. This CDR3 is built from 14 residues. Germline loops: CDR1 MNHEY, CDR2 SVGEGT. The CDR3 DNA reads as TGTGCCAGCAGCTATAGCGGGAGGGCCGGGGAGCTGTTTTTT. This gives the protein CASSYSGRAGELFF.

The rearrangement links TRBV11-3 to TRBJ2-5, with TRBD1 as a possible D gene (6 bases). Per germline, CDR1 SGHNT and CDR2 YENEEA. Trimming pared 3 bases from V and 2 bases from J, leaving 16 bases between. This CDR3 spans 16 amino acids. In nucleotides, the CDR3 is TGTGCCAGCAGCTTGGGGGCAGTGGCGACACAAGAGACCCAGTACTTC. It translates to CASSLGAVATQETQYF.

The chain joins TRBV7-9 to TRBJ2-1, with D uncertain. The V end lost 0 bases, the J end lost 10 bases, and 13 bases lay between the germline ends. Germline values: CDR1 SEHNR, CDR2 FQNEAQ (reference sequence). This CDR3 is built from 14 residues. CDR3 DNA: TGTGCCAGCAGCTTAGCGGCTGCCAGCAGAGAGCAGTTCTTC. Amino acids: CASSLAAASREQFF.

The V call is TRBV25-1, the J call TRBJ2-5; tentative D call: TRBD2 (6 bases). The CDR3 consists of 15 residues. V was shortened by 5 bases and J by 4 bases, with 17 bases between the two germline ends. Germline V CDR1 and CDR2: MGHDK, SYGVNS. The CDR3 region is CASSWQAGRLETQYF. DNA of the CDR3: TGTGCCAGCAGTTGGCAGGCGGGAAGGTTAGAGACCCAGTACTTC.

V gene TRBV19 combines with J gene TRBJ1-1, with D perhaps matching TRBD1 (6 bases). With 4 bases removed from V and 1 base from J, the gap between germline ends came to 13 bases. The CDR3 contains 15 residues. Germline CDR1 and CDR2: LNHDA and SQIVND (reference sequence). The CDR3 loop is CASSKPGHTNTEAFF. In DNA form, the CDR3 reads TGTGCCAGTAGTAAACCGGGACATACGAACACTGAAGCTTTCTTT.

The chain links TRBV20-1 to TRBJ2-5; D not certain. Between the trimmed V and J ends, which lost 3 bases and 4 bases, there was a span of 6 bases. The CDR3 consists of 11 residues. Germline CDR1 reads DFQATT; CDR2 reads SNEGSKA (reference sequence). The CDR3 nucleotides are TGCAGTGCTAGTCTCGGAGAGACCCAGTACTTC. Its protein product is CSASLGETQYF.

The V call is TRBV9, the J call TRBJ2-1; the match to TRBD2 covers 11 bases. J lost 7 bases, V lost 4 bases, and 10 bases had no gene match. This CDR3 has 16 amino acids. Germline V gene lookup returns CDR1 SGDLS and CDR2 YYNGEE. CDR3 loop: CASSLGGTSGLNEQFF. CDR3 nucleotides: TGTGCCAGCAGCCTAGGGGGGACTAGCGGATTGAATGAGCAGTTCTTC.

The chain is built from TRBV6-1 and TRBJ1-5, with D perhaps matching TRBD1 (5 bases). This CDR3 spans 17 amino acids. The V gene's germline CDR1 is MNHNS and CDR2 SASEGT. The V and J ends lost 2 bases and 1 base respectively, with 15 bases between them. This chain's CDR3 is CASSESDGTRSNQPQHF. CDR3 bases: TGTGCCAGCAGTGAATCAGACGGGACCCGGAGCAATCAGCCCCAGCATTTT.

This clone appeared once. CDR3 sequence reads: CASRYLQGGNQPQHF. As DNA, the CDR3 is TGTGCCAGCAGATATTTACAGGGAGGCAATCAGCCCCAGCATTTT. The chain joins TRBV5-8 to TRBJ1-5, with D perhaps TRBD1 (6 bases). V gave up 5 bases and J gave up 2 bases, with 14 bases separating them. In germline, CDR1 is SGHTS, CDR2 YDEGEE. The CDR3 has 15 residues. Variable domain in full (rest from reference TRBV5-8 and TRBJ1-5): EAGVTQSPTHLIKTRGQQATLRCSPISGHTSVYWYQQALGLGLQFLLWYDEGEERNRGNFPPRFSGRQFPNYSSELNVNALELEDSALYLCASRYLQGGNQPQHFGDGTRLSIL.

The chain couples TRBV7-2 to TRBJ2-2, with D unresolved. The germline V and J ends were trimmed by 4 bases and 3 bases, with 6 bases remaining between them. Germline V CDR1 and CDR2: SGHTA, FQGNSA. The CDR3 is 13 amino acids. The chain's CDR3 is CASSSRYTGELFF. Here the CDR3 DNA reads TGTGCCAGCAGCTCGAGATACACCGGGGAGCTGTTTTTT. Supplemented by reference TRBV7-2 and TRBJ2-2, the full variable domain reads GAGVSQSPSNKVTEKGKDVELRCDPISGHTALYWYRQSLGQGLEFLIYFQGNSAPDKSGLPSDRFSAERTGGSVSTLTIQRTQQEDSAVYLCASSSRYTGELFFGEGSRLTVL.